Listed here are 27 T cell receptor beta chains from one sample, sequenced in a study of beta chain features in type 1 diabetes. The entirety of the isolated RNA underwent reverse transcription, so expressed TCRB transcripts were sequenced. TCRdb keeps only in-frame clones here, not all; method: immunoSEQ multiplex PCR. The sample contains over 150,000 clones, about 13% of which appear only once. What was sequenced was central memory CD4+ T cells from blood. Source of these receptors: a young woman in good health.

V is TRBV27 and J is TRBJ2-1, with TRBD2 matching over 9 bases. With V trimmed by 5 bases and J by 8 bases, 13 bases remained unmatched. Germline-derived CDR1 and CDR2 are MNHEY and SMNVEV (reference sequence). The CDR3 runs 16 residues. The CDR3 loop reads CASSPTPGTSTYEQFF. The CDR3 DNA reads TGTGCCAGCAGTCCAACTCCCGGGACTAGCACCTATGAGCAGTTCTTC.

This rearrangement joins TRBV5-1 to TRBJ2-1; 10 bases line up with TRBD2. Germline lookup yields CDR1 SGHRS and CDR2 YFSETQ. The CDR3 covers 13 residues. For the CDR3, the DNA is TGCTCCTCCAGCTTACTAGCGGGGAATGAGCAGTTCTTC. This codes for CSSSLLAGNEQFF.

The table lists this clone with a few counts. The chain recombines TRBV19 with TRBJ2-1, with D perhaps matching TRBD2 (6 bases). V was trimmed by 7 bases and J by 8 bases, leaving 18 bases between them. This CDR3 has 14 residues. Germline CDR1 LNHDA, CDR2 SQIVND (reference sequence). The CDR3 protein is CASMEAGWSYEQFF. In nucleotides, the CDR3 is TGTGCCAGTATGGAGGCGGGATGGTCCTATGAGCAGTTCTTC.

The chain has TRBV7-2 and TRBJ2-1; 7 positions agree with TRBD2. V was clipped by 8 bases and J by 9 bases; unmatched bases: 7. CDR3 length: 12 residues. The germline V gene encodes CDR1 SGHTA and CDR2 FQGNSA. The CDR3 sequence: CASALGGSEQFF. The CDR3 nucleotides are TGTGCCAGCGCCCTCGGGGGGTCTGAGCAGTTCTTC.

In nucleotides, the CDR3 is TGTGCCAGCGGAGCTTATCGGGGGGGGCCTAGGACCAACGTCCTGACTTTC. This encodes CASGAYRGGPRTNVLTF. The chain recombines TRBV5-6 with TRBJ2-6, with 8 nucleotides matching TRBD2. V dropped 7 bases and J dropped 8; count of bases not matched to a gene: 17. The CDR3 is 17 amino acids. Germline CDR1 SGHDT, CDR2 YYEEEE.

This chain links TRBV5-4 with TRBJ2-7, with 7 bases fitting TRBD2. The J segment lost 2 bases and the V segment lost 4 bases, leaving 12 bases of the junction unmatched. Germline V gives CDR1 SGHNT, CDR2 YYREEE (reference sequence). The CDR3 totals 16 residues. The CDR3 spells CASSQDLAGEAYEQYF. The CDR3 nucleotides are TGTGCCAGCAGCCAAGATCTCGCGGGAGAGGCCTACGAGCAGTACTTC.

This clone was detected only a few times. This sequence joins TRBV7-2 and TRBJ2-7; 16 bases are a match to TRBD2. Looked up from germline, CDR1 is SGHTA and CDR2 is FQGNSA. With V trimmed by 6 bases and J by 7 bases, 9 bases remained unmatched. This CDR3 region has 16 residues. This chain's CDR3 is CASSLTQGLAGGEQYF. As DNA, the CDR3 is TGTGCCAGCAGTTTAACTCAGGGACTAGCGGGAGGGGAGCAGTACTTC.

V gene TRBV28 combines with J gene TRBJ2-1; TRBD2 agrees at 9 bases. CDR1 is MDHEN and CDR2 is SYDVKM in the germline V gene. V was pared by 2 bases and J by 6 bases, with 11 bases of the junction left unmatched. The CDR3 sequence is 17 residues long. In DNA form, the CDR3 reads TGTGCCAGCAGTTTAACTAGCGGGCTCACCCAGTTCAATGAGCAGTTCTTC. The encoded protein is CASSLTSGLTQFNEQFF.

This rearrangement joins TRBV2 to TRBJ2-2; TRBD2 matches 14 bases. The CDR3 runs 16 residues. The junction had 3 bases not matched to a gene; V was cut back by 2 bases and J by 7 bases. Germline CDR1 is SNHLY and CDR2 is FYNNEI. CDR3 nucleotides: TGTGCCAGCAGTGAATTCGGGACTAGCGGGAGCGGGGAGCTGTTTTTT. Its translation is CASSEFGTSGSGELFF.

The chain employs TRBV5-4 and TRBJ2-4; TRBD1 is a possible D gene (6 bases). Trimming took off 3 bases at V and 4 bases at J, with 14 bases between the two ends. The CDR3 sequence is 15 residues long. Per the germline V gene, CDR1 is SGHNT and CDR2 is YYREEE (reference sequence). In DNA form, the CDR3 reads TGTGCCAGCAGCTCGCAGGGGCCCGGTAAAAACATTCAGTACTTC. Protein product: CASSSQGPGKNIQYF. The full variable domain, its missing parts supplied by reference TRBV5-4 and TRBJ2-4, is ETGVTQSPTHLIKTRGQQVTLRCSSQSGHNTVSWYQQALGQGPQFIFQYYREEENGRGNFPPRFSGLQFPNYSSELNVNALELDDSALYLCASSSQGPGKNIQYFGAGTRLSVL.

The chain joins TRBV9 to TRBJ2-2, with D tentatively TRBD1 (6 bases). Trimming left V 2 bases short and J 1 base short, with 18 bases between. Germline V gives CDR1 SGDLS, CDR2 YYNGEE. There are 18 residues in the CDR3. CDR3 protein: CASSVRALGRGNTGELFF. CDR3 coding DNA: TGTGCCAGCAGCGTCAGGGCCTTAGGCAGGGGGAACACCGGGGAGCTGTTTTTT.

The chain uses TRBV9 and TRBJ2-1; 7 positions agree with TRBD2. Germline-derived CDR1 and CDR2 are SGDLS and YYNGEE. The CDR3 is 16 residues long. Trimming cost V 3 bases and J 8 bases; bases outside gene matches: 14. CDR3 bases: TGTGCCAGCAGCGGAACAGGCGCGGGAGTACGGTATGAGCAGTTCTTC. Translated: CASSGTGAGVRYEQFF.

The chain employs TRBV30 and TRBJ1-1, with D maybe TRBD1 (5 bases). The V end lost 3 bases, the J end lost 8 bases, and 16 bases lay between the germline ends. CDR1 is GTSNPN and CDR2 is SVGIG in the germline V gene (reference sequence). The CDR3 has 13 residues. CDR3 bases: TGTGCCTGGAGGCTCCCCCCAGGGAAAGAAGCTTTCTTT. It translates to CAWRLPPGKEAFF.

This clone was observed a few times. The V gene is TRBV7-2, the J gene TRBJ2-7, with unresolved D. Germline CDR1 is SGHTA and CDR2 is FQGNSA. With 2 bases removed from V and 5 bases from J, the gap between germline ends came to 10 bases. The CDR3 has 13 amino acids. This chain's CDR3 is CASSLPSIDEQYF. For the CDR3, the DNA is TGTGCCAGCAGCTTACCCAGTATCGACGAGCAGTACTTC. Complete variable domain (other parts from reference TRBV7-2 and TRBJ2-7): GAGVSQSPSNKVTEKGKDVELRCDPISGHTALYWYRQSLGQGLEFLIYFQGNSAPDKSGLPSDRFSAERTGGSVSTLTIQRTQQEDSAVYLCASSLPSIDEQYFGPGTRLTVT.

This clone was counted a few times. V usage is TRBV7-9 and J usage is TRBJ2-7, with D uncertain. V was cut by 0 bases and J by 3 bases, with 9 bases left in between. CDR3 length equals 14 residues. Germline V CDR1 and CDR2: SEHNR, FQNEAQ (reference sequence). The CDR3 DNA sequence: TGTGCCAGCAGCTTAGCGCCCCAGAACTACGAGCAGTACTTC. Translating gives CASSLAPQNYEQYF.

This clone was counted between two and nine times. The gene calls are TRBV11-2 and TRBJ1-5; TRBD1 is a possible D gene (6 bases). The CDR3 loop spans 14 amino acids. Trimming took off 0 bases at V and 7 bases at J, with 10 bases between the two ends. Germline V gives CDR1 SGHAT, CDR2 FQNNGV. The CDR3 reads CASSLDRGGQPQHF. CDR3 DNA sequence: TGTGCCAGCAGCTTAGACAGGGGAGGGCAGCCCCAGCATTTT.

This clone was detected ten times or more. CDR3 nucleotides: TGCGCCAGCAGTCTTGACGCCCCGGGACAGCTGATAGATGAGCAGTTCTTC. It codes for CASSLDAPGQLIDEQFF. The chain carries TRBV23-1 and TRBJ2-1; 7 positions agree with TRBD1. TRBV23-1 is noted as an ORF with a role that remains uncertain. V lost 4 bases to trimming and J lost 8 bases; unmatched junction nucleotides: 17. There are 17 residues in the CDR3.

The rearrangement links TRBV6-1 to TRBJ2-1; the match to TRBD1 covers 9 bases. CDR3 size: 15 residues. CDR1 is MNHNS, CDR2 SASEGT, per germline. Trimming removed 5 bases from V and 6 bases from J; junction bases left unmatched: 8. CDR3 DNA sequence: TGTGCCAGCAGTTTCGGGACAGGGAGTCCCAATGAGCAGTTCTTC. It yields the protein CASSFGTGSPNEQFF.

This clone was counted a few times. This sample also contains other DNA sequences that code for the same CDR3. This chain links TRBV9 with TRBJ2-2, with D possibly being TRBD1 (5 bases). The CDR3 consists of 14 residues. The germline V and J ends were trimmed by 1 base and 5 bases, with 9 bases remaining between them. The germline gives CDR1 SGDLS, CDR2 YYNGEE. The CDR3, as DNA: TGTGCCAGCAGCGTAAGTTCAGGGACCGGGGAGCTGTTTTTT. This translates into CASSVSSGTGELFF.

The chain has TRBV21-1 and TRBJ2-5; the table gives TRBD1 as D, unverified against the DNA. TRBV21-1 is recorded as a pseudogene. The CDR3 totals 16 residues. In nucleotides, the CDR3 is TGTGCCAGCAGCAAAGAAGGCGGATCAGGGGAAGAGACCCAGTACTTC. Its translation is CASSKEGGSGEETQYF.

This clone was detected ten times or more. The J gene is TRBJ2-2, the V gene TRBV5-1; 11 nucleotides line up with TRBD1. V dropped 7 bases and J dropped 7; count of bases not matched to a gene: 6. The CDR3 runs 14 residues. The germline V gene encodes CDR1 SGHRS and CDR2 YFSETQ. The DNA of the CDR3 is TGCGCCAGCGAAACCGGGACAGGGGGCGGGGAGCTGTTTTTT. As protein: CASETGTGGGELFF.

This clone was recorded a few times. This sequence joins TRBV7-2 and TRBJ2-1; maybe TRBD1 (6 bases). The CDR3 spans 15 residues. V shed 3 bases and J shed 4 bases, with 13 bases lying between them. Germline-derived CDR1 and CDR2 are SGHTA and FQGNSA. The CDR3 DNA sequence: TGTGCCAGCAGCTTGGACAGCAGGGCTTACAATGAGCAGTTCTTC. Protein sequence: CASSLDSRAYNEQFF.

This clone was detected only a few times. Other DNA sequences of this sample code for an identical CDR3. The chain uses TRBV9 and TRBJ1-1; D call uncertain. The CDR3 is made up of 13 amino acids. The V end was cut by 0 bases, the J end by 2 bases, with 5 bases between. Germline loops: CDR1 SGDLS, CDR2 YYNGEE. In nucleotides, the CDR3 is TGTGCCAGCAGCGTAGCAGTCAACACTGAAGCTTTCTTT. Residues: CASSVAVNTEAFF.

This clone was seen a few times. Here the CDR3 DNA reads TGTGCCAGCAGCCGGACAGGGGATATCACTGAGCAGTTCTTC. This codes for CASSRTGDITEQFF. The genes are TRBV5-4 and TRBJ2-1; 9 bases are a match to TRBD1. Looked up from germline, CDR1 is SGHNT and CDR2 is YYREEE (reference sequence). The CDR3 is 14 amino acids. The V and J ends lost 4 bases and 9 bases, in that order; junction bases with no gene match: 8.

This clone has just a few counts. The CDR3 nucleotides read TGTGCCAGCTCACCCGCGGACAGATACAACACTGAAGCTTTCTTT. Amino acid sequence: CASSPADRYNTEAFF. The rearrangement links TRBV18 to TRBJ1-1, with a weak D call TRBD1 (6 bases). The length of the CDR3 is 15 residues. V dropped 3 bases and J dropped 2 bases, with 13 bases sitting between them. Germline V CDR1 and CDR2: KGHSH, LQKENI.

The CDR3 DNA reads as TGTGCCAGCAGAAGGACAGATGCGAACACCGGGGAGCTGTTTTTT. It codes for CASRRTDANTGELFF. V gene TRBV7-6 combines with J gene TRBJ2-2; D may be TRBD1 (6 bases). Germline V gene lookup returns CDR1 SGHVS and CDR2 FNYEAQ. The CDR3 contains 15 residues. The V end was cut by 6 bases, the J end by 0 bases, with 11 bases between. The full variable domain, with the rest looked up from reference TRBV7-6 and TRBJ2-2, is GAGVSQSPRYKVTKRGQDVALRCDPISGHVSLYWYRQALGQGPEFLTYFNYEAQQDKSGLPNDRFSAERPEGSISTLTIQRTEQRDSAMYRCASRRTDANTGELFFGEGSRLTVL.

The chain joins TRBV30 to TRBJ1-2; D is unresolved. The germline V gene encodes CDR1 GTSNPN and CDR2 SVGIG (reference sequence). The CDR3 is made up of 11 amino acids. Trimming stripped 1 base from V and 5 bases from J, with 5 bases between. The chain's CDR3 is CAWSALYGYTF. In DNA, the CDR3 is TGTGCCTGGAGTGCCCTATATGGCTACACCTTC.